What follows is one TCR beta chain and its context. The sample belongs to a study of shared clonotypes between healthy human individuals. This table comes from immunoSEQ multiplex PCR, and its TCRdb copy is limited to in-frame clones, with some not included. The data show some 980,000 clones, 60% to 85% seen once. The sequence derives from a man between 18 and 35 years old in good health. Sequenced sample: memory CD4+ T cells sorted from blood. Subset meaning: CD45RA-negative fraction.

CDR3 amino acids: CASSLVRRPETQYF. As DNA, the CDR3 is TGTGCCAGCAGCTTAGTTAGGAGGCCAGAGACCCAGTACTTC. This chain connects TRBV7-2 to TRBJ2-5, with D perhaps TRBD2 (5 bases). Trimming pared 1 base from V and 4 bases from J, leaving 10 bases between. The length of the CDR3 is 14 residues. Germline CDR1 reads SGHTA; CDR2 reads FQGNSA.